The present T cell receptor (beta chain) was sequenced within a study of shared clonotypes between healthy human individuals. The CDR3 is 16 residues long. CDR1 is LNHDA, CDR2 SQIVND, per germline (reference sequence). J lost 0 bases, V lost 5 bases, and 5 bases had no gene match. Here immunoSEQ multiplex PCR was the method, and the copy in TCRdb shows in-frame clones only, minus some. The sample has 550,000 to 700,000 clones, roughly 73% seen once; the top ten hold roughly 2%. The clonotype was recovered from a woman aged 25 to 39 in good health. The V gene is TRBV19, the J gene TRBJ2-2, with 8 bases aligning to TRBD2. What was sequenced was memory CD4+ T cells sorted from blood. Noted subset: CD45RA-negative fraction. The CDR3 loop reads CASSLLAGANTGELFF. The CDR3 DNA follows: TGTGCCAGTAGTTTGCTAGCGGGCGCGAACACCGGGGAGCTGTTTTTT.